This TCR beta chain was sequenced for a study of cytomegalovirus exposure and HLA in healthy donors. For the study at large: An analysis done earlier identified more than 100 million unique TCR beta sequences from approximately 200 million T cells.

About this clone: The antigen is unknown.

The PCR contained 60 Vbeta and 13 Jbeta primers. The data were produced by immunoSEQ multiplex PCR, yet TCRdb's version contains in-frame clones alone and is incomplete. The data contain roughly 77,000 clones, roughly two thirds of them singletons. The CDR3 runs to 15 residues. J was trimmed by 0 bases and V by 3 bases; bases with no gene match: 3. Germline CDR1 is SGHDT and CDR2 is YYEEEE. Donors counted as nominally healthy when sampled, yet unrecorded immune exposures were likely. Study observations and caveats: Donors were assumed by presence/absence analyses to have roughly uniform sequencing depth. It was likely that a cluster of highly shared sequence variants was a sequencing artifact.

Sequences were obtained from PBMCs. This sequence was found in a woman aged 45-65 years in good health and CMV-seropositive. V and J are TRBV5-6 and TRBJ1-1, with 9 bases identical to TRBD1. The CDR3 bases are TGTGCCAGCAGCTATGGGACAGGGTTGAACACTGAAGCTTTCTTT. Its translation is CASSYGTGLNTEAFF.